This TCR beta chain was found in a study of blood T cell repertoires in COVID-19. Looked up from germline, CDR1 is LGHNT and CDR2 is FRNRAP. Trimming removed 3 bases from V and 4 bases from J, with 11 bases in between. The CDR3 has 14 amino acids. Clones were read by immunoSEQ multiplex PCR, and TCRdb kept only the in-frame ones, dropping some. Among about 170,000 clones listed, roughly four fifths were seen once. The rearrangement links TRBV12-5 to TRBJ2-3, with D unresolved. This TCR derives from a man aged 65-85 years with active or convalescent COVID-19. Material for sequencing was peripheral blood. CDR3 nucleotides: TGTGCTAGTGGTTTAATGTTGGGCGCAGATACGCAGTATTTT. Translating it yields CASGLMLGADTQYF.